This T cell receptor (beta chain) appears in the sequencing data of a study of early T cells in non-severe SARS-CoV-2 infection (dated by TCRdb to about 2021). For context, the study as a whole: Bulk RNA from unsorted whole blood was used for TCR sequencing, so alpha and beta chains could not be paired. Points the paper makes about the study in general: VDJdb matching was skewed toward anti-spike CD8 responses and likely underestimated virus-specific expansions by missing private and CD4 specificities.

This clonotype was counted ten times or more. It has no known antigen specificity. No quality values exist for individual bases; no much larger clone is one base distant. A case-control design nested within a healthcare worker cohort in London, UK, was used, with weekly nasopharyngeal swab PCR tests and blood sampling performed. Healthcare workers were recruited during the week of the UK lockdown, between 23 and 31 March 2020, and followed weekly for up to 16 weeks. Receptors were amplified or captured by 5' RACE. Sequencing took place on a NextSeq 500. Unique molecular identifiers were attached to individual cDNA molecules in the TCR library protocol so that sequencing error and PCR bias could be corrected. Both TCR alpha and beta chains were sequenced, and tight co-correlation was observed between alpha and beta sequence abundances in each sample. Per the authors' processing: Decombinator V4 was used to perform V gene, J gene and CDR3 annotation of TCR sequences. TCRs were defined as expanded if a significant change between any two time points was detected under a Poisson model with p below 0.0001. TCR abundances were normalised to the total number of TCRs sequenced per sample and expressed as counts per million. VDJdb, accessed 1 November 2021, was searched for CMV, EBV and SARS-CoV-2 annotated TCRs, excluding TCRs annotated for multiple antigens. The raw public data were reprocessed by TCRdb itself: fastp quality trimming at Q25, MiXCR clonotype calling, in-frame beta chains only. CDR3 protein sequences are deduplicated, and each keeps its most common genes and DNA. TCRdb, not the original authors, processed these V and J calls. The sample table lists 45,000 or so distinct CDR3 sequences, roughly 10% of them with a count of one. The ten largest clones represent 8% to 10% of the sample.

This receptor was obtained from an adult who was a healthcare worker with PCR-confirmed SARS-CoV-2 infection or an uninfected control (not recorded which). Sequenced: whole blood.

Here is the DNA: TGTGCCAGCACCCTTACCGGGCACTTTAGCACAGATACGCAGTATTTT. It encodes CASTLTGHFSTDTQYF. Rearrangement joined TRBV11-2 to TRBJ2-3; the D gene cannot be named for sure. From cysteine to phenylalanine, the CDR3 is 16 amino acids long. Only CDR3 DNA is held: 48 bases, read in frame from base 1. V is shortened by 7 bases, J by 0 bases, and the region joining them spans 17 bases. For CDR1 and CDR2, the germline V gene lists SGHAT and FQNNGV. The full variable domain, completed from the reference TRBV11-2 and TRBJ2-3 proteins outside the CDR3, reads EAGVAQSPRYKIIEKRQSVAFWCNPISGHATLYWYQQILGQGPKLLIQFQNNGVVDDSQLPKDRFSAERLKGVDSTLKIQPAKLEDSAVYLCASTLTGHFSTDTQYFGPGTRLTVL.